This TCR beta chain was identified in a study of identical twins. This clonotype was found many times. Its cognate antigen is unknown. With 5 bases removed from V and 7 bases from J, the gap between germline ends came to 11 bases. The CDR3 has 12 amino acids. Study outcomes and limitations: Insertion counts were lower in abundant cord blood beta clonotypes, a trend that memory repertoires did not show.

cDNA molecules carried unique molecular identifiers, and template switching added a universal primer site. TCRdb passed the 5' RACE reads through MiXCR, listing each CDR3 protein once. The table has more than 650,000 distinct CDR3 sequences, roughly 6% seen once. The specimen was naive T cells sorted from blood. The clonotype comes from a man younger than 30 in good health. The rearrangement joins TRBV12-3 or TRBV12-4 to TRBJ2-5; the D gene is possibly TRBD1 (6 bases). CDR3: CASSQGPVTQYF. The CDR3 coding sequence is TGTGCCAGCAGTCAGGGGCCAGTGACCCAGTACTTC.